The 10 T cell receptor beta chains given below trace back to one sample, sequenced in a study of blood T cells in healthy people across ages. It was with a sample-barcoded 5' primer and a J-beta primer mix that a second PCR of roughly 7 to 12 cycles was run. One entry per CDR3 protein, called by TCRdb with MiXCR from the 5' RACE reads. The data show around 650,000 distinct CDR3 sequences, approximately 40% seen once. Sequencing was performed on blood. These receptors all stem from a man aged 80 or over in good health.

In its sample, this clonotype was seen once. The rearrangement uses TRBV7-8 and TRBJ1-4, with D unclear. V dropped 2 bases and J dropped 8 bases, with 6 bases sitting between them. The germline gives CDR1 SGHVS, CDR2 FQNEAQ. The CDR3 spans 12 residues. In nucleotides, the CDR3 is TGTGCCAGCAGCTTATTCCGGGAAAAACTGTTTTTT. This encodes CASSLFREKLFF.

The chain carries TRBV7-9 and TRBJ2-7; 8 nucleotides line up with TRBD1. V lost 6 bases and J lost 6; bases outside the gene matches: 7. The V gene's germline CDR1 is SEHNR and CDR2 FQNEAQ (reference sequence). The length of the CDR3 is 13 residues. CDR3: CASSFGQGREQYF. CDR3 nucleotides: TGTGCCAGCAGTTTCGGACAGGGCCGCGAGCAGTACTTC.

This clonotype was counted a few times. The chain is built from TRBV30 and TRBJ1-2; the D is unclear. V was cut by 4 bases and J by 7 bases, with 22 bases left in between. The CDR3 spans 15 residues. Germline loops: CDR1 GTSNPN, CDR2 SVGIG (reference sequence). The CDR3 DNA follows: TGTGCCTGGATCAAATCCCAGGTCCAACGGAGTGGCTACACCTTC. Residues: CAWIKSQVQRSGYTF.

This clonotype appeared once. The chain uses TRBV4-3 and TRBJ2-2, with 8 bases lining up with TRBD1. Trimming removed 6 bases from V and 5 bases from J; junction bases left unmatched: 8. This CDR3 is 15 amino acids long. CDR1 and CDR2 (germline): LGHNA, YSLEER. CDR3 DNA sequence: TGCGCCAGCAGTCAAAGGACAGGGAAAACCGGGGAGCTGTTTTTT. Protein product: CASSQRTGKTGELFF.

V usage is TRBV11-1 and J usage is TRBJ2-5; 7 positions agree with TRBD1. Per the germline V gene, CDR1 is SGHAT and CDR2 is FQDESV (reference sequence). V lost 5 bases to trimming and J lost 1 base; unmatched junction nucleotides: 10. The CDR3 covers 16 residues. The CDR3 here is CASSPQDRAGQETQYF. In DNA, the CDR3 is TGTGCCAGCAGCCCACAAGACAGGGCGGGCCAAGAGACCCAGTACTTC. Drawing the rest from reference TRBV11-1 and TRBJ2-5, the complete variable domain is EAEVAQSPRYKITEKSQAVAFWCDPISGHATLYWYRQILGQGPELLVQFQDESVVDDSQLPKDRFSAERLKGVDSTLKIQPAELGDSAMYLCASSPQDRAGQETQYFGPGTRLLVL.

The chain links TRBV24-1 to TRBJ1-5; tentatively, D is TRBD1 (6 bases). CDR1 and CDR2 from the germline V gene are KGHDR and SFDVKD. This CDR3 spans 17 amino acids. With 2 bases removed from V and 0 bases from J, the gap between germline ends came to 13 bases. CDR3 protein: CATSDSTGPNSNQPQHF. DNA for the CDR3: TGTGCCACCAGTGATTCGACAGGACCCAATAGCAATCAGCCCCAGCATTTT.

In this sample, this clonotype turned up a few times. DNA of the CDR3: TGCAGTGCTAGAGGGACAGGGACCGGGGCCAACGTCCTGACTTTC. Protein product: CSARGTGTGANVLTF. V usage is TRBV20-1 and J usage is TRBJ2-6, with 8 bases identical to TRBD1. The CDR3 sequence is 15 residues long. In germline, CDR1 is DFQATT, CDR2 SNEGSKA (reference sequence). V dropped 1 base and J dropped 4; count of bases not matched to a gene: 3.

The rearrangement joins TRBV7-2 to TRBJ2-5; TRBD1 is a possible D gene (5 bases). Trimming removed 4 bases at V and 11 bases at J, with 23 bases between. This CDR3 spans 15 amino acids. Looked up from germline, CDR1 is SGHTA and CDR2 is FQGNSA. CDR3 nucleotide sequence: TGTGCCAGCAGCTCGAGAGGCTTGGGGCCCAATGAGCAGTACTTC. This gives the protein CASSSRGLGPNEQYF.

In this sample, this clonotype turned up once. CDR3 in DNA: TGTGCCAGCGGCCCACGACAGGGGCAGGGTCAGCCCCAGCATTTT. Its protein is CASGPRQGQGQPQHF. The rearrangement uses TRBV7-2 and TRBJ1-5, with 8 bases fitting TRBD1. CDR1 and CDR2 (germline): SGHTA, FQGNSA. The CDR3 extends over 15 amino acids. Trimming took 8 bases from V and 6 from J; bases not matched to a gene: 12.

This chain joins TRBV5-1 and TRBJ2-7, with 7 bases identical to TRBD2. Germline loops: CDR1 SGHRS, CDR2 YFSETQ. The CDR3 contains 16 residues. V was clipped by 5 bases and J by 3 bases; unmatched bases: 14. The CDR3 loop reads CASSQSSAGLLYEQYF. Written as DNA, the CDR3 is TGCGCCAGCAGTCAATCGTCAGCGGGACTACTCTACGAGCAGTACTTC. Full variable domain (missing parts from reference TRBV5-1 and TRBJ2-7): KAGVTQTPRYLIKTRGQQVTLSCSPISGHRSVSWYQQTPGQGLQFLFEYFSETQRNKGNFPGRFSGRQFSNSRSEMNVSTLELGDSALYLCASSQSSAGLLYEQYFGPGTRLTVT.